This T cell receptor beta chain was observed in a study of monozygotic twins with inflammatory bowel disease. T cells were not sorted, and total RNA was isolated straight from whole blood. The authors used approximately 3.5 ug of total RNA per TCR library. Each CDR3 protein gets one entry in TCRdb, which reprocessed the 5' RACE reads and gives no DNA. Its clone listing holds 150,000 to 200,000 distinct CDR3 sequences. The sequence was collected from a human donor with ulcerative colitis or Crohn's disease, or a healthy co-twin of an affected twin (not recorded which). Material for sequencing was blood.

The CDR3 spells CSVERRDRVDHEQYF. The chain couples TRBV29-1 to TRBJ2-7; the TRBD1 assignment by TCRdb is unverifiable without DNA. Germline assignment: CDR1 SQVTM and CDR2 ANQGSEA. The CDR3 extends over 15 amino acids.